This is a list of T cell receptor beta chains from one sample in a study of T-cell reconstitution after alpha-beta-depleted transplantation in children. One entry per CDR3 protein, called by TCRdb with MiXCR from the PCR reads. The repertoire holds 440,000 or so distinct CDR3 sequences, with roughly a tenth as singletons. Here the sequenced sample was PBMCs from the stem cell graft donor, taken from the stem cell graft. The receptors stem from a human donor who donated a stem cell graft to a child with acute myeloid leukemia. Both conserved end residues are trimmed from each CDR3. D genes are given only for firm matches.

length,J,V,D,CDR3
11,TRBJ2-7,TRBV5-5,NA,ASSSAGFYEQY
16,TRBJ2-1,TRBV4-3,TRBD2,ASSQEGAGSHSYNEQF
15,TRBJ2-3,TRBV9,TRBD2,ASSDGTSGRMTDTQY
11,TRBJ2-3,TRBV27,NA,ASSYPGRDTQY
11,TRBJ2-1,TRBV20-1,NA,SARGLLHNEQF
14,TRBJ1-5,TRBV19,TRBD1,ASTPGAGGFSTPQH
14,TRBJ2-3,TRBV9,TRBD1,ASSVSGTGGQDTQY
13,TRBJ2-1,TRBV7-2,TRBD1,ASSSRDRSLNEQF
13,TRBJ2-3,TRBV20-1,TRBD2,SARVGTSGADTQY
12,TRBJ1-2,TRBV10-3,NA,AISESKTNYGYT
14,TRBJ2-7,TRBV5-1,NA,ASSSTTRTRSYEQY
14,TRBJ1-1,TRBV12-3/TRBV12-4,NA,ASSLGAEGIGTEAF
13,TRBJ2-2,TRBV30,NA,AWRKQGANTGELF
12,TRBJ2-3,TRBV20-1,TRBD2,SASSGRRTDTQY